The rows below give T cell receptor beta chains drawn from one sample of a study of blood T cell repertoires in COVID-19. TCRdb keeps only in-frame clones here, not all; method: immunoSEQ multiplex PCR. This sample has 200,000 to 250,000 clones, with almost 85% found just once. Sequencing input: peripheral blood. The receptor source for this set is a woman of 80 years or more with acute or convalescent COVID-19. Both conserved end residues are part of each CDR3. D genes are given only for firm matches. Clone size is stated in some rows and not others, as once, few, many or a class when expanded.

DNA | CDR3 | size | V | D | J
TGTGCCAGCAGCTTGTCCCTGGGACAGGGGTACGGCTACACCTTC | CASSLSLGQGYGYTF | once | TRBV5-5 | TRBD1 | TRBJ1-2
TGTGCCAGCAGCTTACCAGGGGTGGCAACCCAGTACTTC | CASSLPGVATQYF | . | TRBV7-2 | . | TRBJ2-5
TGTGCTAGTGGTTGGGCGGGCCCTTACAATGAGCAGTTCTTC | CASGWAGPYNEQFF | . | TRBV12-5 | . | TRBJ2-1
TGTGCCATCAACCAGGGGCGGCAGCAGCCCCAGCATTTT | CAINQGRQQPQHF | . | TRBV10-3 | . | TRBJ1-5
TGCGCCAGCAGCCAAGGAGTCTTTGAGCAGTTCTTC | CASSQGVFEQFF | . | TRBV4-1 | . | TRBJ2-1
TGTGCCAGCAGTGAAAGGACTAGCGGGAGGGTCTACAATGAGCAGTTCTTC | CASSERTSGRVYNEQFF | few | TRBV2 | TRBD2 | TRBJ2-1
TGCGCCAGCAGCTTGGGCAGGACAGATTCACCCCTCCACTTT | CASSLGRTDSPLHF | . | TRBV5-1 | . | TRBJ1-6
TGTGCCAGCAGCCAGAGGACTAGCCAGAACACCGGGGAGCTGTTTTTT | CASSQRTSQNTGELFF | . | TRBV14 | TRBD2 | TRBJ2-2
TGTGCCAGCAGTGACGAGGGCCCGAGCTCCTACAATGAGCAGTTCTTC | CASSDEGPSSYNEQFF | . | TRBV6-4 | . | TRBJ2-1
TGTGCCAGCAGCAGAGCTAGCGGGAGGGCCTACAATGAGCAGTTCTTC | CASSRASGRAYNEQFF | . | TRBV5-6 | TRBD2 | TRBJ2-1
TGCGCCAGGCGACAGGGGCTGAACACTGAAGCTTTCTTT | CARRQGLNTEAFF | . | TRBV23-1 | TRBD1 | TRBJ1-1
TGTGCCAGCAGCTTTCTCCCCCCTCCAATCCGGGGGACCCAAGAGACCCAGTACTTC | CASSFLPPPIRGTQETQYF | . | TRBV7-6 | . | TRBJ2-5
TGTGCCAGCAGCCCCCCGGCGGATAATGAGCAGTTCTTC | CASSPPADNEQFF | . | TRBV7-9 | . | TRBJ2-1
TGTGCCAGTAGTATTACCACAAACTATGGCTACACCTTC | CASSITTNYGYTF | . | TRBV19 | . | TRBJ1-2
TGTGCCAGCAGCTTATCGGCAAAGGGGAGGTTGTGGGCTTTCTTT | CASSLSAKGRLWAFF | . | TRBV11-3 | . | TRBJ1-1
TGTGCCAGCAGCCGGGGGACTAGCGGGGGGCAAGAGACCCAGTACTTC | CASSRGTSGGQETQYF | . | TRBV7-7 | TRBD2 | TRBJ2-5
TGTGCCAGTAGGATGGGGCAGGGACTTAACTACGAGCAGTACTTC | CASRMGQGLNYEQYF | . | TRBV19 | . | TRBJ2-7
TGTGCCAGCAGCGTCCCCGGGGCGAACACCGGGGAGCTGTTTTTT | CASSVPGANTGELFF | . | TRBV9 | . | TRBJ2-2
TGTGCCAGCAGCCCGTCCGGGAATGGTGAGACCCAGTACTTC | CASSPSGNGETQYF | once | TRBV9 | . | TRBJ2-5
TGCGCCAGCAGCCAAGTGTATAGGCCGGCGGACTACGAGCAGTACTTC | CASSQVYRPADYEQYF | . | TRBV4-3 | . | TRBJ2-7
TGTGCCAGCAGTCTCACTGGGGAGGCCCAGCATTTT | CASSLTGEAQHF | . | TRBV7-9 | . | TRBJ1-5
TGTGCCAGCAGCCCGGGACAGGGGGCGACCGGGGAGCTGTTTTTT | CASSPGQGATGELFF | . | TRBV5-8 | TRBD1 | TRBJ2-2
TGTGCCTGGAGTGTAATACTAGCGGACCCGAATGAGCAGTTCTTC | CAWSVILADPNEQFF | few | TRBV30 | TRBD2 | TRBJ2-1
TGCAGCGTCGGACAGGTTTCCCCCTCGGCCCAGCATTTT | CSVGQVSPSAQHF | . | TRBV29-1 | TRBD1 | TRBJ1-5
TGTGCCAGCAGCTTACGGAACAGGGACTCTGGAAACACCATATATTTT | CASSLRNRDSGNTIYF | . | TRBV7-2 | . | TRBJ1-3
TGTGCCAGCAGCTTAGCAAGGACAGGCGCGTACACTGAAGCTTTCTTT | CASSLARTGAYTEAFF | . | TRBV7-9 | TRBD1 | TRBJ1-1
TGCGCCAGCAGCTTGGGACTAGCGGGAGGCGTGGATACGCAGTATTTT | CASSLGLAGGVDTQYF | . | TRBV5-1 | TRBD2 | TRBJ2-3
TGTGCCAGCAGCTTAGTGTCCGTGGCTAGCGGTAACAATGAGCAGTTCTTC | CASSLVSVASGNNEQFF | . | TRBV7-2 | TRBD2 | TRBJ2-1
TGTGCCAGCAGTTTTATGTCTAGCACAGATACGCAGTATTTT | CASSFMSSTDTQYF | . | TRBV27 | . | TRBJ2-3
TGTGCCAGCAGTGTAGAGGGATACTATGGCTACACCTTC | CASSVEGYYGYTF | . | TRBV2 | . | TRBJ1-2
TGTGCCAGTAGCAGACCCGAGACAGGGCTAAACTCGCAATGGGGCACTGAAGCTTTCTTT | CASSRPETGLNSQWGTEAFF | . | TRBV19 | TRBD1 | TRBJ1-1
TGTGCCAGCAGCGTAGGCAGGCAGGATGGAAACACCATATATTTT | CASSVGRQDGNTIYF | . | TRBV9 | . | TRBJ1-3
TGTGCCAGCAGTTTATTCGGGGAGGGCACTGAAGCTTTCTTT | CASSLFGEGTEAFF | . | TRBV27 | . | TRBJ1-1
TGTGCCAGCAGCTTAGGAACTAGCCCTCTAGGGGAGCTGTTTTTT | CASSLGTSPLGELFF | . | TRBV7-9 | . | TRBJ2-2
TGCGCCAGCAGCTTGAGACAGGGGAACACTGAAGCTTTCTTT | CASSLRQGNTEAFF | . | TRBV5-1 | TRBD1 | TRBJ1-1
TGTGCCTGGTCGTCCCTAGCGGGAGCGGTAGATACGCAGTATTTT | CAWSSLAGAVDTQYF | . | TRBV30 | TRBD2 | TRBJ2-3
TGTGCCAGCAGACCGGACACGGCGTTTTTTACTGAAGCTTTCTTT | CASRPDTAFFTEAFF | . | TRBV6-5 | . | TRBJ1-1
TGTGCCAGCAGCTTATACCGGGGGGGACTAGCGCACGCAGATACGCAGTATTTT | CASSLYRGGLAHADTQYF | . | TRBV7-9 | TRBD2 | TRBJ2-3
TGTGCCAGCAGCGAGGACAGGGGCACAGATACGCAGTATTTT | CASSEDRGTDTQYF | . | TRBV2 | TRBD1 | TRBJ2-3
TGTGCCAGCTCACCGACCGGGTCGGGCGAGCAGTACTTC | CASSPTGSGEQYF | . | TRBV18 | . | TRBJ2-7
TGTGCCAGCAGACAGGGGACGAACACCGGGGAGCTGTTTTTT | CASRQGTNTGELFF | . | TRBV3-1/TRBV3-2 | TRBD1 | TRBJ2-2
TGTGCCAGCAGCCAAGGGGGACAGGTGTACACTGAAGCTTTCTTT | CASSQGGQVYTEAFF | . | TRBV7-8 | TRBD1 | TRBJ1-1
TGTGCCAGCAGTTTGGCCCTCACTGAAGCTTTCTTT | CASSLALTEAFF | few | TRBV28 | . | TRBJ1-1
TGTGCCAGTTCCAGACAGGGGTCAACTAATGAAAAACTGTTTTTT | CASSRQGSTNEKLFF | . | TRBV11-2 | TRBD1 | TRBJ1-4
TGTGCCAGCAGCTTTATTGAGCAGTTCTTC | CASSFIEQFF | . | TRBV7-2 | . | TRBJ2-1
TGTGCTAGTGGTTTGCTAAACGTCGGGGAGCTGTTTTTT | CASGLLNVGELFF | . | TRBV12-5 | . | TRBJ2-2